Below are 29 T cell receptor beta chains sequenced from a single sample in a study of blood T cell repertoires in COVID-19. Profiling relied on immunoSEQ multiplex PCR, and the TCRdb table lists in-frame clones only, not all of them. The sample has roughly 170,000 clones; under 90% are singletons. The material sequenced was PBMCs or T cells enriched from blood (not recorded which). The origin of the receptors is a man aged 45-60 years who had recovered from COVID-19.

J is TRBJ1-3 and V is TRBV5-5, with D hard to call. The CDR3 totals 14 residues. Trimming took off 6 bases at V and 0 bases at J, with 10 bases between the two ends. The germline V gene encodes CDR1 SGHKS and CDR2 YYEKEE (reference sequence). The DNA of the CDR3 is TGTGCCAGCACCCTGGACTTCTCTGGAAACACCATATATTTT. This codes for CASTLDFSGNTIYF.

V and J are TRBV5-6 and TRBJ2-7; possibly TRBD1 for D (5 bases). CDR1 and CDR2 from the germline V gene are SGHDT and YYEEEE. The V end lost 2 bases, the J end lost 1 base, and 16 bases lay between the germline ends. This CDR3 comprises 16 residues. The CDR3, as DNA: TGTGCCAGCAGCTTTAGGGCGGCAGGGCCATCCTACGAGCAGTACTTC. Translating it yields CASSFRAAGPSYEQYF.

The rearrangement links TRBV5-1 to TRBJ1-2; D possibly corresponds to TRBD1 (6 bases). CDR1 and CDR2 (germline): SGHRS, YFSETQ. The CDR3 is 14 residues long. The V end lost 0 bases, the J end lost 3 bases, and 9 bases lay between the germline ends. The CDR3 loop is CASSLGQDHYGYTF. As DNA, the CDR3 is TGCGCCAGCAGCTTGGGACAGGACCACTATGGCTACACCTTC.

This clone was found once. The V call is TRBV28, the J call TRBJ1-5; 8 bases line up with TRBD1. The CDR3 has 17 residues. Trimming cost V 5 bases and J 7 bases; bases outside gene matches: 16. Per germline, CDR1 MDHEN and CDR2 SYDVKM. CDR3 region: CASSQGNQGARRQPQHF. The CDR3 region has the DNA TGTGCCAGCAGTCAAGGGAACCAGGGGGCCCGGCGACAGCCCCAGCATTTT.

This clone turned up a few times. J is TRBJ1-6 and V is TRBV27; 7 positions match TRBD1. Germline values: CDR1 MNHEY, CDR2 SMNVEV (reference sequence). The CDR3 covers 19 residues. Germline trimming cut 2 bases from V and 0 bases from J; bases unmatched to any gene: 10. The CDR3 protein is CASSLRGQKLSSYNSPLHF. CDR3 coding DNA: TGTGCCAGCAGTTTAAGGGGACAGAAACTCAGCTCCTATAATTCACCCCTCCACTTT.

The J gene is TRBJ1-2, the V gene TRBV21-1; whether TRBD1, the table's D call, matches the DNA was not checked. TRBV21-1 is annotated as a pseudogene. The CDR3 is 13 amino acids. In DNA, the CDR3 is TGTGCCAGCAGCAAAGGGCTCCAGGGTGGCTACACCTTC. Translated: CASSKGLQGGYTF.

V gene TRBV12-3 or TRBV12-4 combines with J gene TRBJ2-7; 8 bases line up with TRBD1. The CDR3 is 13 residues long. V lost 4 bases to trimming and J lost 6 bases; unmatched junction nucleotides: 5. The CDR3 DNA is TGTGCCAGCAGTTCCCGACAGGGGAGCGAGCAGTACTTC. This translates into CASSSRQGSEQYF.

CDR3 protein: CASSRGDRGFTGELFF. The CDR3 region has the DNA TGCGCCAGCAGCAGAGGGGACAGGGGATTCACCGGGGAGCTGTTTTTT. The chain joins TRBV5-1 to TRBJ2-2; 10 bases agree with TRBD1. The V gene's germline CDR1 is SGHRS and CDR2 YFSETQ. The V and J ends lost 4 bases and 4 bases, in that order; junction bases with no gene match: 7. CDR3 size: 16 residues.

This clone was counted a few times. This chain links TRBV5-1 with TRBJ1-1, with 9 bases aligning to TRBD1. The V gene end was trimmed by 5 bases and the J gene end by 2 bases; junction bases not matched to a gene: 7. The CDR3 totals 15 residues. Germline V lookup: CDR1 SGHRS, CDR2 YFSETQ. The CDR3 reads CASREDRGINTEAFF. In DNA, the CDR3 is TGCGCCAGCAGAGAGGACAGGGGTATTAACACTGAAGCTTTCTTT.

The DNA for the CDR3 is TGTGCCATCAGTGGACCGGGGGTGGCTGAGCAGTTCTTC. Translation: CAISGPGVAEQFF. The chain carries TRBV10-3 and TRBJ2-1, with D maybe TRBD2 (6 bases). This CDR3 has 13 residues. CDR1 and CDR2 (germline): ENHRY, SYGVKD. Trimming shortened V by 4 bases and J by 9 bases, and 13 bases separated the two germline ends.

The chain carries TRBV19 and TRBJ2-7, with 7 bases aligning to TRBD1. The CDR3 has 14 residues. The junction had 3 bases not matched to a gene; V was cut back by 3 bases and J by 1 base. Germline-derived CDR1 and CDR2 are LNHDA and SQIVND (reference sequence). This CDR3 reads CASSIGQVSYEQYF. In DNA form, the CDR3 reads TGTGCCAGTAGTATCGGACAGGTTTCCTACGAGCAGTACTTC.

V usage is TRBV19 and J usage is TRBJ1-6; TRBD1 is a possible D gene (6 bases). This CDR3 is built from 14 residues. Deletions cut 6 bases from V and 5 bases from J, with 11 bases between. Germline V gene lookup returns CDR1 LNHDA and CDR2 SQIVND (reference sequence). The CDR3, as DNA: TGTGCCAGTAGGGTGGACAGCGATAATTCACCCCTCCACTTT. Residues: CASRVDSDNSPLHF.

This chain joins TRBV27 and TRBJ1-5; 7 nucleotides agree with TRBD1. The V and J ends lost 4 bases and 10 bases, in that order; junction bases with no gene match: 10. The CDR3 loop spans 14 amino acids. The V gene's germline CDR1 is MNHEY and CDR2 SMNVEV (reference sequence). CDR3 nucleotide sequence: TGTGCCAGCAGTTCATGGACAGGTGGAGGACCCCAGCATTTT. This sequence encodes CASSSWTGGGPQHF.

The CDR3 here is CATSTTGVRNSPLHF. CDR3 DNA sequence: TGTGCCACCAGCACAACAGGGGTACGAAATTCACCCCTCCACTTT. V and J are TRBV15 and TRBJ1-6; 7 bases map to TRBD1. The CDR3 sequence is 15 residues long. With 4 bases clipped from V and 7 bases from J, the junction kept 7 bases outside the gene matches. Germline values: CDR1 LNHNV, CDR2 YYDKDF (reference sequence).

The chain links TRBV10-3 to TRBJ2-5; 14 nucleotides align to TRBD2. Looked up from germline, CDR1 is ENHRY and CDR2 is SYGVKD. The CDR3 extends over 17 amino acids. The junction had 1 base not matched to a gene; V was cut back by 0 bases and J by 1 base. The CDR3 is CAISESGTSGGQETQYF. CDR3 in DNA: TGTGCCATCAGTGAGTCGGGGACTAGCGGGGGCCAAGAGACCCAGTACTTC.

The chain uses TRBV5-6 and TRBJ2-5; D is undetermined. The CDR3 sequence is 12 residues long. V was clipped by 0 bases and J by 6 bases, with 6 bases between them. Germline V gene sequence: CDR1 SGHDT, CDR2 YYEEEE. The CDR3 nucleotides are TGTGCCAGCAGCTTGGTCGACAAGACCCAGTACTTC. It translates to CASSLVDKTQYF.

The chain has TRBV20-1 and TRBJ1-2; 8 bases line up with TRBD1. This CDR3 comprises 13 residues. V trimming: 3 bases; J trimming: 7 bases; junction bases outside the gene matches: 7. Germline values: CDR1 DFQATT, CDR2 SNEGSKA (reference sequence). CDR3 protein: CSASSQGARGYTF. CDR3 in DNA: TGCAGTGCTAGTAGTCAGGGGGCGCGTGGCTACACCTTC.

Here the CDR3 DNA reads TGCGCCAGCAGCCAAGATTCCATATCTAGCTATGGCTACACCTTC. Translation: CASSQDSISSYGYTF. The V call is TRBV4-1, the J call TRBJ1-2; unclear D gene. V was cut by 0 bases and J by 4 bases, with 12 bases left in between. Germline V gene lookup returns CDR1 MGHRA and CDR2 YSYEKL. The CDR3 has 15 residues.

The gene calls are TRBV18 and TRBJ1-1; possible D gene TRBD1, 5 bases. Trimming cost V 5 bases and J 1 base, with 14 bases left between them. The CDR3 loop spans 15 amino acids. Germline V gene data show CDR1 as KGHSH and CDR2 as LQKENI. The CDR3 DNA sequence: TGTGCCAGCTCAATATCAGGGATTTGGAACACTGAAGCTTTCTTT. Translation: CASSISGIWNTEAFF. The whole variable domain, filled in from reference TRBV18 and TRBJ1-1, reads NAGVMQNPRHLVRRRGQEARLRCSPMKGHSHVYWYRQLPEEGLKFMVYLQKENIIDESGMPKERFSAEFPKEGPSILRIQQVVRGDSAAYFCASSISGIWNTEAFFGQGTRLTVV.

The rearrangement uses TRBV27 and TRBJ2-5; no firm D call. Germline-derived CDR1 and CDR2 are MNHEY and SMNVEV (reference sequence). This CDR3 has 15 residues. Trimming left V 3 bases short and J 0 bases short, with 11 bases between. CDR3 coding DNA: TGTGCCAGCAGTTTCCTAAAAGGAGACCAAGAGACCCAGTACTTC. It is translated as CASSFLKGDQETQYF.

The gene calls are TRBV11-2 and TRBJ1-2; no clear D. CDR1 SGHAT and CDR2 FQNNGV come from the germline V gene. The CDR3 is made up of 11 amino acids. Trimming removed 1 base at V and 8 bases at J, with 5 bases between. The chain's CDR3 is CASSLAGGYTF. The CDR3 coding sequence is TGTGCCAGCAGCTTAGCAGGCGGCTACACCTTC.

This rearrangement joins TRBV6-2 or TRBV6-3 to TRBJ2-7, with 7 bases aligning to TRBD2. There are 19 residues in the CDR3. V gave up 1 base and J gave up 3 bases; unmatched junction bases: 18. Germline loops: CDR1 MNHEY, CDR2 SVGEGT. The CDR3 coding sequence is TGTGCCAGCAGTTACTTTCCTAGCGGATCCGAAAATTTCTACTACGAGCAGTACTTC. This translates into CASSYFPSGSENFYYEQYF.

V is TRBV2 and J is TRBJ2-1; D possibly corresponds to TRBD2 (6 bases). Trimming cost V 10 bases and J 6 bases, with 19 bases left between them. Germline CDR1 and CDR2: SNHLY and FYNNEI. This CDR3 region has 14 residues. The CDR3 DNA follows: TGTGCCACCGCCCTGGCGGGGAAGGTCAATGAGCAGTTCTTC. Protein: CATALAGKVNEQFF.

The rearrangement links TRBV9 to TRBJ1-4; D may be TRBD1 (5 bases). CDR3 length: 19 residues. Germline V gene sequence: CDR1 SGDLS, CDR2 YYNGEE. The V and J ends lost 4 bases and 0 bases respectively, with 22 bases between them. CDR3 nucleotide sequence: TGTGCCAGCAGCCCATCCTTGGTGTGGGGGGTGACAACTAATGAAAAACTGTTTTTT. This encodes CASSPSLVWGVTTNEKLFF.

This chain joins TRBV19 and TRBJ2-4, with a possible D match to TRBD1 (6 bases). The CDR3 is 18 residues long. Germline CDR1 and CDR2: LNHDA and SQIVND (reference sequence). Trimming removed 3 bases at V and 0 bases at J, with 18 bases between. CDR3 DNA: TGTGCCAGTAGTATGGGACACCAAACAACTATAGCCAAAAACATTCAGTACTTC. The encoded protein is CASSMGHQTTIAKNIQYF.

This chain joins TRBV2 and TRBJ1-2; a possible D gene is TRBD1 (6 bases). Trimming cost V 3 bases and J 4 bases, with 12 bases left between them. Germline loops: CDR1 SNHLY, CDR2 FYNNEI. The CDR3 has 14 amino acids. The CDR3 DNA sequence: TGTGCCAGCAGTGATCTGGGCAGGGGCTATGGCTACACCTTC. Translating it yields CASSDLGRGYGYTF.

This chain joins TRBV15 and TRBJ1-5; D is ambiguous. Germline CDR1 is LNHNV and CDR2 is YYDKDF (reference sequence). The CDR3 is 13 residues long. V was cut by 0 bases and J by 7 bases, with 7 bases left in between. For the CDR3, the DNA is TGTGCCACCAGCAGAGAGTCCCGGCAGCCCCAGCATTTT. Its translation is CATSRESRQPQHF.

This clone appeared a single time. Here the CDR3 reads CATSKSPGGAGGELFF. Written as DNA, the CDR3 is TGTGCCACCAGCAAATCCCCAGGGGGCGCGGGCGGGGAGCTGTTTTTT. The rearrangement joins TRBV15 to TRBJ2-2; TRBD1 matches 8 bases. The J segment lost 7 bases and the V segment lost 4 bases, leaving 11 bases of the junction unmatched. Germline-derived CDR1 and CDR2 are LNHNV and YYDKDF (reference sequence). The length of the CDR3 is 16 residues.

About this clone itself: Additional DNA sequences in this sample encode the identical CDR3. The J gene is TRBJ1-5, the V gene TRBV28; a possible D gene is TRBD1 (5 bases). Germline V lookup: CDR1 MDHEN, CDR2 SYDVKM. The CDR3 length is 15 residues. Trimming cost V 2 bases and J 2 bases, with 10 bases left between them. The CDR3 sequence: CASSLMGRGNQPQHF. The DNA for the CDR3 is TGTGCCAGCAGTTTAATGGGCAGGGGCAATCAGCCCCAGCATTTT.